These 5 T cell receptor beta chains came from one sample sequenced in a study of shared clonotypes between healthy human individuals. TCRdb keeps only in-frame clones here, not all; method: immunoSEQ multiplex PCR. The data show approximately 1.4 million clones, approximately 98% seen once. The sequenced sample consisted of naive CD4+ T cells sorted from blood. The subset: CD45RA+ positively selected. The receptors stem from a man aged 25-40 years in good health.

This chain uses TRBV6-1 with TRBJ1-4; D remains ambiguous. With 2 bases removed from V and 0 bases from J, the gap between germline ends came to 13 bases. CDR3 length: 17 residues. Looked up from germline, CDR1 is MNHNS and CDR2 is SASEGT. The CDR3 loop reads CASSEFSRLTTNEKLFF. The CDR3, as DNA: TGTGCCAGCAGTGAATTCTCCCGACTCACAACTAATGAAAAACTGTTTTTT.

This chain joins TRBV30 and TRBJ2-5; weak D call: TRBD2 (5 bases). V was clipped by 0 bases and J by 1 base, with 9 bases between them. The CDR3 length is 14 residues. The germline V gene has CDR1 GTSNPN and CDR2 SVGIG (reference sequence). Here the CDR3 reads CAWSVLGIQETQYF. Here the CDR3 DNA reads TGTGCCTGGAGTGTACTAGGGATCCAAGAGACCCAGTACTTC.

The chain couples TRBV28 to TRBJ2-7; D gene unclear. This CDR3 is 13 amino acids long. Germline V lookup: CDR1 MDHEN, CDR2 SYDVKM. The germline V and J ends were trimmed by 6 bases and 2 bases, with 11 bases remaining between them. Here the CDR3 reads CASSVYPTYEQYF. The CDR3 DNA sequence: TGTGCCAGCAGCGTCTACCCGACCTACGAGCAGTACTTC. Looking up the rest from reference TRBV28 and TRBJ2-7 gives the full variable domain: DVKVTQSSRYLVKRTGEKVFLECVQDMDHENMFWYRQDPGLGLRLIYFSYDVKMKEKGDIPEGYSVSREKKERFSLILESASTNQTSMYLCASSVYPTYEQYFGPGTRLTVT.

The chain has TRBV7-9 and TRBJ2-2, with 7 bases aligning to TRBD2. After removal of 3 bases from V and 6 bases from J, the junction contained 10 bases not matched to a gene. CDR3 length: 16 residues. Looked up from germline, CDR1 is SEHNR and CDR2 is FQNEAQ (reference sequence). The CDR3 sequence: CASSFRASSGAGELFF. CDR3 DNA: TGTGCCAGCAGCTTCCGGGCCTCCAGCGGGGCCGGGGAGCTGTTTTTT.

This clone has only one observation. The chain combines TRBV7-2 with TRBJ2-3; no reliable D call. V was pared by 1 base and J by 2 bases, with 7 bases between. Per germline, CDR1 SGHTA and CDR2 FQGNSA. The CDR3 is 14 residues long. The CDR3 loop is CASSLGFVTDTQYF. CDR3 bases: TGTGCCAGCAGCTTAGGGTTTGTCACAGATACGCAGTATTTT.